The 8 T cell receptor beta chains below come from one sample, sequenced in a study of post-analysis software for immune sequencing data (dated by TCRdb to about 2015). Findings and caveats that apply to the study as a whole: Significantly higher frequencies in patients than in controls were found for five TRBV segments, including TRBV5-6, TRBV5-1 and TRBV20-1.

Libraries were constructed by PCR. The data were produced on an Illumina HiSeq 2500. To reduce PCR and sequencing biases, unique molecular identifiers were incorporated into the TCR beta cDNA libraries. TCRdb handled the public reads itself, with Q25 trimming in fastp and clone calling in MiXCR, and kept productive beta chains. Each record represents a unique CDR3 protein, reported with the most common genes and DNA among its rows. A total of approximately 730,000 distinct CDR3 sequences appear in this sample, around 45% of them only once. Jointly, the top ten make up 4% to 5% of the sample. Their antigen targets remain unknown. The specimen sequenced was blood. The receptors here all came from a girl aged 10-17 years with multiple sclerosis.

V usage is TRBV12-3 or TRBV12-4 and J usage is TRBJ2-6; the match to TRBD1 covers 7 bases. The CDR3 contains 17 residues. J gave up 0 bases and V 3 bases, and 5 bases lay outside the gene matches. The CDR3 bases are TGTGCCAGCAGTTTTGAGGCAGGGGGCTCTGGGGCCAACGTCCTGACTTTC. Translation gives CASSFEAGGSGANVLTF.

V gene TRBV10-1 combines with J gene TRBJ2-1; D remains ambiguous. CDR3 length equals 14 residues. Trimming stripped 3 bases from V and 6 bases from J, with 12 bases between. In germline, CDR1 is WNHNN, CDR2 SYGVQD (reference sequence). Written as DNA, the CDR3 is TGCGCCAGCAGTGATAGCCTCAGATTCAATGAGCAGTTCTTC. Translating it yields CASSDSLRFNEQFF.

V and J are TRBV19 and TRBJ2-1, with 11 bases matching TRBD2. The CDR3 contains 17 residues. With V trimmed by 7 bases and J by 6 bases, 14 bases remained unmatched. Germline V gives CDR1 LNHDA, CDR2 SQIVND (reference sequence). In DNA, the CDR3 is TGTGCCAGTACCAAAGTGGTACTAGCGGGAGTGGTCAATGAGCAGTTCTTC. It specifies CASTKVVLAGVVNEQFF.

The gene calls are TRBV20-1 and TRBJ2-7; D is possibly TRBD1 or TRBD2 (5 bases each). Trimming pared 6 bases from V and 4 bases from J, leaving 22 bases between. Germline CDR1 reads DFQATT; CDR2 reads SNEGSKA (reference sequence). This CDR3 is 15 amino acids long. Here the CDR3 reads CSARTVSEGHYEQYF. Here the CDR3 DNA reads TGCAGTGCCAGAACCGTCTCAGAGGGGCATTACGAGCAGTACTTC.

A few counts support this clonotype. The chain is built from TRBV20-1 and TRBJ1-5; D is perhaps TRBD1 (5 bases). The CDR3 has 14 amino acids. CDR1 is DFQATT and CDR2 is SNEGSKA in the germline V gene (reference sequence). The V end lost 4 bases, the J end lost 5 bases, and 15 bases lay between the germline ends. The CDR3 region has the DNA TGCAGTGCTACCCAGGGAGTTTTTGATCAGCCCCAGCATTTT. Translated: CSATQGVFDQPQHF.

This clonotype showed up just a few times. The CDR3 carries no conserved terminal phenylalanine or tryptophan, so it likely arises from a read error. No DNA is shown, since the ends of the CDR3 on it are uncertain; the CDR3 is the one TCRdb lists. The V call is TRBV3-1, the J call TRBJ1-2; TRBD1, the table's D call, lacks a check against the DNA. The CDR3 contains 12 residues when both ends are counted. Germline CDR1 is LGHDT and CDR2 is YNNKEL (reference sequence). The CDR3 region is CASSQVGNPITC.

The J gene is TRBJ2-1, the V gene TRBV11-1; TRBD2 matches 7 bases. The CDR3 is 13 amino acids. The germline gives CDR1 SGHAT, CDR2 FQDESV (reference sequence). The ends lost 2 bases at V and 9 bases at J; junction bases unmatched: 4. The CDR3 loop reads CASSLHGRTEQFF. CDR3 in DNA: TGTGCCAGCAGCTTACACGGGAGGACTGAGCAGTTCTTC.

This clonotype appeared a few times. The chain carries TRBV7-9 and TRBJ2-7, with 12 bases matching TRBD2. The germline gives CDR1 SEHNR, CDR2 FQNEAQ (reference sequence). Unmatched junction bases numbered 7, after V lost 1 base and J lost 3 bases. There are 17 residues in the CDR3. Here the CDR3 DNA reads TGTGCCAGCAGCTTAGTCTTTGGGACTAGCGGGTACTACGAGCAGTACTTC. The encoded protein is CASSLVFGTSGYYEQYF.